A single sample gave rise to the 26 T cell receptor beta chains below, sequenced in a study of T cells in Graves' hyperthyroidism and ophthalmopathy. Amplification targeted TCR beta CDR3 regions from RNA transcripts. Using the HTBI primer set, a first-round RT-PCR was run on the TCR CDR3. TCRdb reanalysed the multiplex PCR reads using MiXCR and keeps one entry per CDR3 protein. The table lists approximately 600,000 distinct CDR3 sequences, less than 25% of them singletons. The sequencing input was blood. These receptors were collected from a man aged 25 to 45 with Graves' ophthalmopathy.

Ten or more counts support this clonotype. The chain has TRBV20-1 and TRBJ2-7; the match to TRBD1 covers 7 bases. The CDR3 covers 12 residues. V was pared by 3 bases and J by 3 bases, with 2 bases of the junction left unmatched. CDR1 is DFQATT and CDR2 is SNEGSKA in the germline V gene (reference sequence). In DNA form, the CDR3 reads TGCAGTGCTAGCCGACAGGGCTACGAGCAGTACTTC. This encodes CSASRQGYEQYF.

V gene TRBV20-1 combines with J gene TRBJ2-7; possible D gene TRBD2, 6 bases. Germline V gene lookup returns CDR1 DFQATT and CDR2 SNEGSKA (reference sequence). Trimming shortened V by 2 bases and J by 3 bases, and 17 bases separated the two germline ends. The CDR3 contains 15 residues. CDR3: CSARPLGGPIYEQYF. For the CDR3, the DNA is TGCAGTGCTAGACCATTGGGGGGTCCAATCTACGAGCAGTACTTC.

This sequence joins TRBV6-2 or TRBV6-3 and TRBJ1-6; D is undetermined. This CDR3 is 15 amino acids long. The germline V gene has CDR1 MNHEY and CDR2 SVGEGT. V was pared by 6 bases and J by 0 bases, with 9 bases between. The CDR3 DNA sequence: TGTGCCAGCAGGACACTCAGCTCCTATAATTCACCCCTCCACTTT. Translated, it gives CASRTLSSYNSPLHF.

This clonotype was observed a handful of times. The J gene is TRBJ1-4, the V gene TRBV20-1; no reliable D call. This CDR3 region has 14 residues. Trimming cost V 1 base and J 0 bases, with 6 bases left between them. From germline, CDR1 is DFQATT and CDR2 SNEGSKA (reference sequence). The CDR3 loop is CSARGWATNEKLFF. Here the CDR3 DNA reads TGCAGTGCTAGAGGTTGGGCAACTAATGAAAAACTGTTTTTT.

The sample holds a few counts of this clonotype. The chain has TRBV5-1 and TRBJ2-3; unclear D gene. The V gene lost 0 bases and the J gene lost 3 bases, with 11 bases spanning the gap. The V gene's germline CDR1 is SGHRS and CDR2 YFSETQ. The length of the CDR3 is 15 residues. The CDR3 protein is CASSLEGSQTDTQYF. The CDR3 nucleotides read TGCGCCAGCAGCTTGGAGGGCAGTCAGACAGATACGCAGTATTTT.

This clonotype occurred a few times. The genes are TRBV30 and TRBJ2-7; 8 nucleotides agree with TRBD2. Germline trimming cut 2 bases from V and 1 base from J; bases unmatched to any gene: 4. Per the germline V gene, CDR1 is GTSNPN and CDR2 is SVGIG (reference sequence). The CDR3 has 14 residues. In DNA, the CDR3 is TGTGCCTGGAGTCGGGGGGGGGTGTCCTACGAGCAGTACTTC. As protein: CAWSRGGVSYEQYF.

This clonotype was counted between two and nine times. The CDR3 sequence is CSGYPSGRRETQYF. CDR3 sequence (DNA): TGCAGTGGTTACCCTAGCGGGAGAAGAGAGACCCAGTACTTC. This rearrangement joins TRBV20-1 to TRBJ2-5, with TRBD2 identical over 10 bases. Trimming at V came to 7 bases and at J to 4 bases, leaving 9 bases not matched to a gene. The CDR3 totals 14 residues. The germline V gene encodes CDR1 DFQATT and CDR2 SNEGSKA (reference sequence).

The V call is TRBV18, the J call TRBJ1-6; D might be TRBD1 (5 bases). V was shortened by 2 bases and J by 10 bases, with 18 bases between the two germline ends. The CDR3 runs to 16 residues. Germline lookup yields CDR1 KGHSH and CDR2 LQKENI. The CDR3 bases are TGTGCCAGCTCACCAAGTTCGGTGGGGGGTCAGTCACCCCTCCACTTT. Amino acid sequence: CASSPSSVGGQSPLHF.

This clonotype was detected ten times or more. The V and J genes are TRBV12-3 or TRBV12-4 and TRBJ1-1, with unresolved D. This CDR3 has 13 amino acids. V gave up 3 bases and J gave up 2 bases, with 7 bases separating them. This CDR3 reads CASSFWENTEAFF. CDR3 in DNA: TGTGCCAGCAGTTTTTGGGAAAACACTGAAGCTTTCTTT.

The chain uses TRBV5-4 and TRBJ2-1; 8 positions agree with TRBD2. Germline trimming cut 3 bases from V and 8 bases from J; bases unmatched to any gene: 13. CDR1 and CDR2 from the germline V gene are SGHNT and YYREEE (reference sequence). There are 16 residues in the CDR3. For the CDR3, the DNA is TGTGCCAGCAGCTCAGTTGCCGGGACTAGTTACCATGAGCAGTTCTTC. Protein product: CASSSVAGTSYHEQFF.

This clonotype was seen a handful of times. The J gene is TRBJ2-3, the V gene TRBV27; 9 bases are shared with TRBD1. CDR1 MNHEY and CDR2 SMNVEV come from the germline V gene (reference sequence). This CDR3 is built from 15 residues. The V gene end was trimmed by 5 bases and the J gene end by 3 bases; junction bases not matched to a gene: 6. The CDR3 is CASSRGTGLTDTQYF. The CDR3 DNA is TGTGCCAGCAGTAGGGGGACAGGGTTAACAGATACGCAGTATTTT.

This clonotype was picked up one time. J is TRBJ2-3 and V is TRBV4-1; D perhaps matches TRBD2 (5 bases). With 6 bases removed from V and 6 bases from J, the gap between germline ends came to 19 bases. The germline gives CDR1 MGHRA, CDR2 YSYEKL. The CDR3 runs 15 residues. CDR3 DNA: TGCGCCAGCAGTCCCACGGGATCGGAGTTGGATACGCAGTATTTT. As protein: CASSPTGSELDTQYF.

This clonotype was seen only a few times. The V and J genes are TRBV7-2 and TRBJ2-7; 8 bases map to TRBD1. J was trimmed by 4 bases and V by 4 bases; bases with no gene match: 9. Germline CDR1 SGHTA, CDR2 FQGNSA. This CDR3 has 15 residues. CDR3 bases: TGTGCCAGCAGCTCAGGGGGCGGCGCAAATTACGAGCAGTACTTC. It codes for CASSSGGGANYEQYF.

The rearrangement links TRBV28 to TRBJ2-2, with 9 positions matching TRBD2. Trimming took 6 bases from V and 7 from J; bases not matched to a gene: 12. The CDR3 covers 16 residues. The germline V gene encodes CDR1 MDHEN and CDR2 SYDVKM. CDR3 DNA: TGTGCCAGCAGCCTTAGCGGGAGCGGAATTGTCGGGGAGCTGTTTTTT. Translating gives CASSLSGSGIVGELFF.

This clonotype was detected many times. J is TRBJ2-4 and V is TRBV28, with D tentatively TRBD1 or TRBD2 (5 bases each). V was pared by 6 bases and J by 8 bases, with 23 bases between. Per the germline V gene, CDR1 is MDHEN and CDR2 is SYDVKM. This CDR3 has 16 amino acids. The CDR3 reads CASRPRLFRGTDIQYF. As DNA, the CDR3 is TGTGCCAGCAGACCCCGACTATTTAGGGGAACGGACATTCAGTACTTC.

This chain links TRBV25-1 with TRBJ2-3; D might be TRBD2 (5 bases). Trimming shortened V by 6 bases and J by 0 bases, and 16 bases separated the two germline ends. The CDR3 contains 16 residues. CDR1 and CDR2 from the germline V gene are MGHDK and SYGVNS. The CDR3 region is CASSREGAPSTDTQYF. The CDR3 DNA follows: TGTGCCAGCAGCCGCGAGGGAGCGCCTAGCACAGATACGCAGTATTTT. Full variable domain (outside the CDR3, taken from reference TRBV25-1 and TRBJ2-3): EADIYQTPRYLVIGTGKKITLECSQTMGHDKMYWYQQDPGMELHLIHYSYGVNSTEKGDLSSESTVSRIRTEHFPLTLESARPSHTSQYLCASSREGAPSTDTQYFGPGTRLTVL.

There are many counts of this clonotype. The V and J genes are TRBV6-1 and TRBJ1-2, with a weak D call TRBD1 (5 bases). The V end was cut by 7 bases, the J end by 6 bases, with 24 bases between. The CDR3 is 16 amino acids. The V gene's germline CDR1 is MNHNS and CDR2 SASEGT. Here the CDR3 DNA reads TGTGCCAGCATCCCGACTAGTGGGGTACAGGTACATGGCTACACCTTC. Its protein is CASIPTSGVQVHGYTF.

On this clonotype itself: A much larger clone differs from this one at a single base, so this may be a read error. This chain joins TRBV12-3 or TRBV12-4 and TRBJ2-7; perhaps TRBD2 as D (5 bases). The CDR3 has 12 amino acids. V shed 4 bases and J shed 7 bases, with 11 bases lying between them. The CDR3 protein is CASSSGRAEQYF. DNA of the CDR3: TGTGCCAGCAGTTCTGGGCGGGCGGAGCAGTACTTC.

In this sample, this clonotype turned up many times. This chain uses TRBV28 with TRBJ2-7; TRBD2 matches 12 bases. Looked up from germline, CDR1 is MDHEN and CDR2 is SYDVKM. V shed 5 bases, J shed 1 base, and the junction held 12 bases outside the gene matches. The length of the CDR3 is 18 residues. CDR3 amino acids: CASSLELVGTSGSYEQYF. Here the CDR3 DNA reads TGTGCCAGCAGTCTAGAACTGGTTGGGACTAGCGGGTCCTACGAGCAGTACTTC.

V is TRBV7-2 and J is TRBJ2-3; 11 nucleotides match TRBD2. Per germline, CDR1 SGHTA and CDR2 FQGNSA. V shed 5 bases, J shed 0 bases, and the junction held 7 bases outside the gene matches. The CDR3 has 17 residues. As DNA, the CDR3 is TGTGCCAGCAGCCCAAGCCGACTAGCGGGAAGCACAGATACGCAGTATTTT. Protein product: CASSPSRLAGSTDTQYF.

The sample holds many counts of this clonotype. The chain joins TRBV5-8 to TRBJ2-3, with TRBD1 identical over 7 bases. The V gene end was trimmed by 5 bases and the J gene end by 6 bases; junction bases not matched to a gene: 6. Germline loops: CDR1 SGHTS, CDR2 YDEGEE. CDR3 size: 13 residues. CDR3 loop: CASRWTGADTQYF. The CDR3 nucleotides read TGTGCCAGCAGATGGACAGGTGCCGATACGCAGTATTTT.

The chain links TRBV24-1 to TRBJ2-1; unclear D gene. The V end lost 5 bases, the J end lost 7 bases, and 11 bases lay between the germline ends. The CDR3 is 13 residues long. Germline lookup yields CDR1 KGHDR and CDR2 SFDVKD. CDR3 loop: CATSARLGNEQFF. The CDR3 DNA reads TGTGCCACCAGTGCCCGTCTGGGGAATGAGCAGTTCTTC.

The chain joins TRBV6-1 to TRBJ2-2; no firm D call. Germline-derived CDR1 and CDR2 are MNHNS and SASEGT. The V end lost 6 bases, the J end lost 4 bases, and 6 bases lay between the germline ends. CDR3 size: 12 residues. CDR3 region: CASRRFTGELFF. CDR3 sequence (DNA): TGTGCCAGCAGACGTTTCACCGGGGAGCTGTTTTTT.

This clonotype was picked up a small number of times. The chain employs TRBV2 and TRBJ1-6; D perhaps matches TRBD1 (5 bases). Per germline, CDR1 SNHLY and CDR2 FYNNEI. V was clipped by 2 bases and J by 7 bases, with 12 bases between them. The CDR3 totals 15 residues. The CDR3 loop is CASSEQRQSNSPLHF. For the CDR3, the DNA is TGTGCCAGCAGTGAACAGCGACAGTCAAATTCACCCCTCCACTTT.

This clonotype was found a few times. V is TRBV28 and J is TRBJ2-1; D is ambiguous. Trimming took 3 bases from V and 7 from J, leaving 13 bases between them. Per the germline V gene, CDR1 is MDHEN and CDR2 is SYDVKM. The CDR3 consists of 14 residues. CDR3 sequence (DNA): TGTGCCAGCAGTTTTCTTTCGGGTCAAAATGAGCAGTTCTTC. It translates to CASSFLSGQNEQFF.

The V gene is TRBV28, the J gene TRBJ1-1; 8 bases map to TRBD1. The V gene end was trimmed by 4 bases and the J gene end by 0 bases; junction bases not matched to a gene: 10. The CDR3 is 17 residues long. Germline values: CDR1 MDHEN, CDR2 SYDVKM. The CDR3 loop is CASSSTGVLPLNTEAFF. CDR3 bases: TGTGCCAGCAGTTCGACAGGGGTTTTACCCTTGAACACTGAAGCTTTCTTT.